Following are 15 T cell receptor beta chains from one sample sequenced in a study of OX40 agonist ivuxolimab in advanced cancers. The method behind the library was the immunoSEQ multiplex PCR assay. In TCRdb, the immuneACCESS table is reduced to in-frame sequences with V and J assigned. These tables do not hold every clone; where another copy was compared, an unresolved V gene accounts for under half, and the others remain unexplained. Within this sample are approximately 90,000 clones, with about 85% of them counted one time only. Of the sample, 3% to 4% is held by the ten largest clones. The source material was CD4+ or CD8+ T cells sorted from blood, sampled in a trial of the OX40 agonist ivuxolimab. The receptors stem from an adult with an advanced solid tumor such as melanoma, head and neck, liver or kidney cancer.

The chain uses TRBV28 and TRBJ2-7, with no clear D. The length of the CDR3 is 11 residues. Germline CDR1 reads MDHEN; CDR2 reads SYDVKM. Between the trimmed V and J ends, which lost 6 bases and 3 bases, there was a span of 6 bases. As DNA, the CDR3 is TGTGCCAGCAGCCGAGACTACGAGCAGTACTTC. Protein: CASSRDYEQYF.

This clone was seen more than once but under ten times. The V call is TRBV7-2, the J call TRBJ2-7; TRBD2 is a possible D gene (5 bases). The CDR3 is 12 residues long. Germline-derived CDR1 and CDR2 are SGHTA and FQGNSA. V lost 5 bases and J 6 bases, leaving 11 bases between the germline ends. CDR3 in DNA: TGTGCCAGCAGCGCCACTAGGACCGAGCAGTACTTC. It specifies CASSATRTEQYF. Full variable domain (missing parts from reference TRBV7-2 and TRBJ2-7): GAGVSQSPSNKVTEKGKDVELRCDPISGHTALYWYRQSLGQGLEFLIYFQGNSAPDKSGLPSDRFSAERTGGSVSTLTIQRTQQEDSAVYLCASSATRTEQYFGPGTRLTVT.

V is TRBV19 and J is TRBJ1-1; a possible D gene is TRBD1 (5 bases). CDR1 is LNHDA, CDR2 SQIVND, per germline (reference sequence). This CDR3 has 16 amino acids. With 8 bases removed from V and 4 bases from J, the gap between germline ends came to 23 bases. CDR3 loop: CASHPRGRYGVTEAFF. The CDR3 DNA reads as TGTGCCAGTCACCCAAGGGGCAGGTATGGGGTCACTGAAGCTTTCTTT.

The chain combines TRBV5-6 with TRBJ2-1, with no clear D. Germline CDR1 SGHDT, CDR2 YYEEEE. The CDR3 consists of 14 residues. The V end was cut by 7 bases, the J end by 0 bases, with 11 bases between. The CDR3 DNA sequence: TGTGCCAGCGAACTTTCGAACTCCTACAATGAGCAGTTCTTC. Translation: CASELSNSYNEQFF.

The V gene is TRBV7-9, the J gene TRBJ2-7, with D perhaps TRBD1 (6 bases). CDR1 is SEHNR and CDR2 is FQNEAQ in the germline V gene (reference sequence). The CDR3 spans 16 residues. Trimming took off 5 bases at V and 4 bases at J, with 21 bases between the two ends. In DNA form, the CDR3 reads TGTGCCAGCAGCGGACAACCGGGACACAGGGTTTACGAGCAGTACTTC. Translating gives CASSGQPGHRVYEQYF.

The V call is TRBV6-5, the J call TRBJ2-5; D gene uncertain. Germline assignment: CDR1 MNHEY and CDR2 SVGAGI. The V end was cut by 5 bases, the J end by 0 bases, with 10 bases between. The CDR3 runs to 14 residues. The CDR3 here is CASSLLGYQETQYF. The CDR3 nucleotides read TGTGCCAGCAGTCTCCTGGGCTACCAAGAGACCCAGTACTTC.

In this sample, this clone turned up a few times. The V and J genes are TRBV7-6 and TRBJ2-5; the D gene is possibly TRBD2 (6 bases). CDR1 SGHVS and CDR2 FNYEAQ come from the germline V gene. The CDR3 length is 15 residues. V lost 0 bases, J lost 5 bases, and 13 bases lay in between. The CDR3 is CASSLAQLASETQYF. The CDR3 coding sequence is TGTGCCAGCAGCTTAGCTCAACTAGCTTCGGAGACCCAGTACTTC.

The V call is TRBV30, the J call TRBJ2-7, with 7 nucleotides matching TRBD2. V was pared by 4 bases and J by 2 bases, with 11 bases of the junction left unmatched. The CDR3 has 15 amino acids. The germline V gene has CDR1 GTSNPN and CDR2 SVGIG (reference sequence). DNA for the CDR3: TGTGCCTGGACCTTGACTAGCCTTACTACCTACGAGCAGTACTTC. It specifies CAWTLTSLTTYEQYF. The variable domain in full, with the rest retrieved from reference TRBV30 and TRBJ2-7, is SQTIHQWPATLVQPVGSPLSLECTVEGTSNPNLYWYRQAAGRGLQLLFYSVGIGQISSEVPQNLSASRPQDRQFILSSKKLLLSDSGFYLCAWTLTSLTTYEQYFGPGTRLTVT.

This clone was observed once. V is TRBV7-9 and J is TRBJ1-1; D remains ambiguous. The V end was cut by 1 base, the J end by 7 bases, with 7 bases between. Looked up from germline, CDR1 is SEHNR and CDR2 is FQNEAQ (reference sequence). CDR3 length: 12 amino acids. The CDR3 coding sequence is TGTGCCAGCAGCTTAGTGGAGAATGAAGCTTTCTTT. It codes for CASSLVENEAFF.

The CDR3: CASSLTGIPSYNEQFF. The CDR3 DNA follows: TGTGCCAGCAGTCTGACAGGGATCCCCTCCTACAATGAGCAGTTCTTC. The chain couples TRBV11-2 to TRBJ2-1, with TRBD1 matching over 7 bases. This CDR3 region has 16 residues. The V gene's germline CDR1 is SGHAT and CDR2 FQNNGV. The trim removed 6 bases at V and 0 bases at J, leaving 8 bases unmatched.

CDR3 protein: CASRHWGATNEKLFF. The CDR3 nucleotides are TGTGCCAGCAGGCATTGGGGTGCAACTAATGAAAAACTGTTTTTT. The chain links TRBV28 to TRBJ1-4; D remains unclear. Germline V gene data show CDR1 as MDHEN and CDR2 as SYDVKM. This CDR3 contains 15 residues. V was cut by 6 bases and J by 0 bases, with 11 bases left in between.

The chain uses TRBV7-2 and TRBJ1-4; D is unclear. The length of the CDR3 is 16 residues. Germline V CDR1 and CDR2: SGHTA, FQGNSA. With 5 bases removed from V and 2 bases from J, the gap between germline ends came to 15 bases. DNA of the CDR3: TGTGCCAGCAGCCTAAACCCTGAGGCTACTAATGAAAAACTGTTTTTT. This translates into CASSLNPEATNEKLFF. Based on the CDR3 plus reference TRBV7-2 and TRBJ1-4, the full variable domain is GAGVSQSPSNKVTEKGKDVELRCDPISGHTALYWYRQSLGQGLEFLIYFQGNSAPDKSGLPSDRFSAERTGGSVSTLTIQRTQQEDSAVYLCASSLNPEATNEKLFFGSGTQLSVL.

The rearrangement links TRBV4-2 to TRBJ2-1; 8 bases are a match to TRBD2. The CDR3 has 15 residues. V lost 4 bases, J lost 6 bases, and 8 bases stayed unmatched. The germline gives CDR1 LGHNA, CDR2 YNFKEQ. In nucleotides, the CDR3 is TGTGCCAGCAGCCGTAGCGGGATGGGCCTCAATGAGCAGTTCTTC. It yields the protein CASSRSGMGLNEQFF.

V and J are TRBV11-3 and TRBJ2-3, with D unresolved. The CDR3 is 12 residues long. Germline assignment: CDR1 SGHNT and CDR2 YENEEA. V dropped 5 bases and J dropped 2 bases, with 5 bases sitting between them. The CDR3 DNA sequence: TGTGCCAGCAGCCCCTCCACAGATACGCAGTATTTT. Residues: CASSPSTDTQYF.

The CDR3 DNA reads as TGTGCCAGTAGTATGGGACACCTCATGGTTCAGCCCCAGCATTTT. It codes for CASSMGHLMVQPQHF. This rearrangement joins TRBV19 to TRBJ1-5, with a possible D match to TRBD1 (6 bases). The germline V and J ends were trimmed by 3 bases and 6 bases, with 15 bases remaining between them. The CDR3 extends over 15 amino acids. Germline CDR1 is LNHDA and CDR2 is SQIVND (reference sequence).